This T cell receptor beta chain derives from a study of T cell changes during pregnancy in multiple sclerosis. V was shortened by 5 bases and J by 4 bases, with 9 bases between the two germline ends. Germline assignment: CDR1 SGHVS and CDR2 FQNEAQ. The CDR3 totals 13 residues. Generated by immunoSEQ multiplex PCR, the TCRdb table keeps only in-frame clones and is missing some. The repertoire consists of some 89,000 clones, with approximately 94% occurring once and the leading ten covering more than 2%. The source of this sequence is a female donor with multiple sclerosis, enrolled in a pregnancy study. The sequenced sample was peripheral blood, obtained in the third trimester of pregnancy. The genes are TRBV7-8 and TRBJ1-5; maybe TRBD1 (5 bases). This chain's CDR3 is CASSLQGNQPQHF. In nucleotides, the CDR3 is TGTGCCAGCAGCCTTCAGGGAAATCAGCCCCAGCATTTT.